The next 10 T cell receptor beta chains were all read from a single sample in a study of shared clonotypes between healthy human individuals. The method was immunoSEQ multiplex PCR; TCRdb's version includes in-frame clones alone and lacks a portion of them. The sample holds 1,500,000 or so clones, 98% to 99% seen once. Sequenced material: naive CD4+ T cells sorted from blood. Sample subset: CD45RA+ positively selected. The origin of the receptors is a man aged 30-40 years in good health.

This chain uses TRBV7-8 with TRBJ2-7; a possible D gene is TRBD2 (5 bases). Trimming stripped 6 bases from V and 7 bases from J, with 16 bases between. Germline-derived CDR1 and CDR2 are SGHVS and FQNEAQ. The CDR3 is 13 amino acids. The CDR3 spells CASRFRERGEQYF. For the CDR3, the DNA is TGTGCCAGCAGGTTCCGGGAAAGAGGGGAGCAGTACTTC.

This sequence joins TRBV7-9 and TRBJ2-5, with D tentatively TRBD2 (6 bases). Trimming left V 5 bases short and J 5 bases short, with 12 bases between. The CDR3 has 13 residues. Per the germline V gene, CDR1 is SEHNR and CDR2 is FQNEAQ (reference sequence). In DNA form, the CDR3 reads TGTGCCAGCAGCCGGGGGTCAGTTGAGACCCAGTACTTC. This encodes CASSRGSVETQYF.

The chain uses TRBV6-1 and TRBJ1-2; possibly TRBD1 for D (5 bases). CDR1 and CDR2 from the germline V gene are MNHNS and SASEGT. V gave up 3 bases and J gave up 3 bases, with 14 bases separating them. The CDR3 length is 15 residues. Written as DNA, the CDR3 is TGTGCCAGCAGTGACTCCCTAGGGGAGTACTATGGCTACACCTTC. Its translation: CASSDSLGEYYGYTF.

V usage is TRBV20-1 and J usage is TRBJ1-4; no firm D call. Looked up from germline, CDR1 is DFQATT and CDR2 is SNEGSKA (reference sequence). This CDR3 comprises 10 residues. Trimming left V 3 bases short and J 11 bases short, with 7 bases between. CDR3 sequence reads: CSASARKLFF. The CDR3, as DNA: TGCAGTGCTAGTGCCCGCAAACTGTTTTTT.

The chain is built from TRBV14 and TRBJ2-1; D is uncertain. The CDR3 contains 17 residues. Deletions cut 4 bases from V and 0 bases from J, with 16 bases between. Germline V gene lookup returns CDR1 SGHDN and CDR2 FVKESK. The CDR3 sequence: CASSLHSQSSSYNEQFF. The CDR3 DNA reads TGTGCCAGCAGCCTCCACTCCCAATCCAGCTCCTACAATGAGCAGTTCTTC.

CDR3: CASSGTGTFGTDTQYF. DNA of the CDR3: TGTGCCAGCAGTGGCACCGGGACGTTTGGCACAGATACGCAGTATTTT. This sequence joins TRBV27 and TRBJ2-3; D tentatively reads TRBD1 or TRBD2 (5 bases each). This CDR3 comprises 16 residues. The ends were cut back, 5 bases at V and 1 base at J, with 16 bases in the middle. Germline V gives CDR1 MNHEY, CDR2 SMNVEV (reference sequence).

The V gene is TRBV2, the J gene TRBJ2-7; D unresolved. This CDR3 contains 12 residues. The V end was cut by 6 bases, the J end by 6 bases, with 12 bases between. Germline V lookup: CDR1 SNHLY, CDR2 FYNNEI. The CDR3 nucleotides read TGTGCCAGCAGGGCTCTTGAGCGCGAGCAGTACTTC. Translating gives CASRALEREQYF. The full variable domain, rest sourced from reference TRBV2 and TRBJ2-7, is EPEVTQTPSHQVTQMGQEVILRCVPISNHLYFYWYRQILGQKVEFLVSFYNNEISEKSEIFDDQFSVERPDGSNFTLKIRSTKLEDSAMYFCASRALEREQYFGPGTRLTVT.

A single count supports this clone. V usage is TRBV15 and J usage is TRBJ2-7, with 9 bases fitting TRBD2. V was pared by 5 bases and J by 0 bases, with 5 bases of the junction left unmatched. The length of the CDR3 is 15 residues. Per germline, CDR1 LNHNV and CDR2 YYDKDF (reference sequence). The chain's CDR3 is CATSRGSGGSYEQYF. The DNA of the CDR3 is TGTGCCACCAGCCGTGGTAGCGGGGGCTCCTACGAGCAGTACTTC.

V is TRBV25-1 and J is TRBJ2-7; tentatively, D is TRBD2 (5 bases). V shed 2 bases and J shed 4 bases, with 15 bases lying between them. The CDR3 covers 15 residues. Germline V CDR1 and CDR2: MGHDK, SYGVNS. DNA for the CDR3: TGTGCCAGCAGTGAAGCTGGGCTAGCTGGATACGAGCAGTACTTC. Its protein product is CASSEAGLAGYEQYF.

The J gene is TRBJ2-5, the V gene TRBV19; no firm D call. There are 15 residues in the CDR3. V lost 5 bases, J lost 5 bases, and 18 bases lay in between. CDR1 is LNHDA and CDR2 is SQIVND in the germline V gene (reference sequence). CDR3 sequence (DNA): TGTGCCAGTAGTCGAGGCGCAGGCCCCCGGGAGACCCAGTACTTC. It encodes CASSRGAGPRETQYF.